This T cell receptor (beta chain) emerged from a study of T cells in Graves' hyperthyroidism and ophthalmopathy. CDR3 length: 14 amino acids. CDR1 is MNHNS and CDR2 is SASEGT in the germline V gene. Trimming shortened V by 7 bases and J by 2 bases, and 14 bases separated the two germline ends. TCR beta CDR3 regions were amplified from RNA transcripts. During a first-round RT-PCR of the TCR CDR3, the HTBI primer set was used. Each CDR3 protein gets one entry after TCRdb re-called the multiplex PCR reads with MiXCR. Seen here are about 290,000 distinct CDR3 sequences, 13% observed once, and the top ten hold roughly 7.5%.

The source is a woman in her 30s with Graves' hyperthyroidism that later progressed to Graves' ophthalmopathy. The specimen sequenced was blood. V gene TRBV6-1 combines with J gene TRBJ1-2; maybe TRBD1 (5 bases). The CDR3: CASTERQGNYGYTF. The CDR3 bases are TGTGCCAGCACCGAAAGGCAGGGCAACTATGGCTACACCTTC.